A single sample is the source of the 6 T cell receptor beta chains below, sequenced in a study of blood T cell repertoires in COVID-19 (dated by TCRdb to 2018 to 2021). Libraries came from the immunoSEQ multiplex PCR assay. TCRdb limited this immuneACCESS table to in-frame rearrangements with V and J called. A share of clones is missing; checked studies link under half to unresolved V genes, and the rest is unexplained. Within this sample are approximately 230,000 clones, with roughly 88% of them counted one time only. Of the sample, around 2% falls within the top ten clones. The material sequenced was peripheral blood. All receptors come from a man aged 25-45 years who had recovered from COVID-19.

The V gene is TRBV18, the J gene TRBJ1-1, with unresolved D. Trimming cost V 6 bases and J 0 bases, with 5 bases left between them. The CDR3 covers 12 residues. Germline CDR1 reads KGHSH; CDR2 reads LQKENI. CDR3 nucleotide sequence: TGTGCCAGCTCCGACATGAACACTGAAGCTTTCTTT. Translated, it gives CASSDMNTEAFF.

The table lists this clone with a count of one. Here the CDR3 reads CASAVGAGSPLHF. In nucleotides, the CDR3 is TGCGCCAGCGCCGTGGGGGCGGGCTCACCCCTCCACTTT. This sequence joins TRBV10-1 and TRBJ1-6, with D possibly matching TRBD1 (6 bases). The germline V gene encodes CDR1 WNHNN and CDR2 SYGVQD (reference sequence). This CDR3 contains 13 residues. Trimming shortened V by 8 bases and J by 10 bases, and 15 bases separated the two germline ends.

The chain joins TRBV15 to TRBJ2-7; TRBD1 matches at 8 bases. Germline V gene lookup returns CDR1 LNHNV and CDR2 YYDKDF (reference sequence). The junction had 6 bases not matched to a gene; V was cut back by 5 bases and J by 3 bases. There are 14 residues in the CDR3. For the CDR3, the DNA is TGTGCCACCAGCTTAAGGACAGGGATCTACGAGCAGTACTTC. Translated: CATSLRTGIYEQYF.

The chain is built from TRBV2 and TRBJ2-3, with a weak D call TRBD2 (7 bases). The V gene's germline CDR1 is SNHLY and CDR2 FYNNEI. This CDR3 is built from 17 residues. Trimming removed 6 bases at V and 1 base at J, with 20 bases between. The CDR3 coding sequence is TGTGCCAGCAGAAGGGTAACGGGGGGCGGAGGCACAGATACGCAGTATTTT. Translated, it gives CASRRVTGGGGTDTQYF. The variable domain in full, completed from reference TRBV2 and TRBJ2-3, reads EPEVTQTPSHQVTQMGQEVILRCVPISNHLYFYWYRQILGQKVEFLVSFYNNEISEKSEIFDDQFSVERPDGSNFTLKIRSTKLEDSAMYFCASRRVTGGGGTDTQYFGPGTRLTVL.

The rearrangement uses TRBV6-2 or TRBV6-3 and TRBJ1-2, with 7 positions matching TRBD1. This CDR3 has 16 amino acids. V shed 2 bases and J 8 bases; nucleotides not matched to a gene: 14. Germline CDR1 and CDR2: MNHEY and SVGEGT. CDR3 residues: CASSYAYGRGGGGYTF. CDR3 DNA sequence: TGTGCCAGCAGTTACGCCTACGGTAGAGGGGGCGGCGGCTACACCTTC.

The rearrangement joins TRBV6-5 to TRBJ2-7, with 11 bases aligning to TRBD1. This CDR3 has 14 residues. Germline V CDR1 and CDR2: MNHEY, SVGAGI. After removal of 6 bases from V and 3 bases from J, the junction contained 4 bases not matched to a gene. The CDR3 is CASRAGTGGYEQYF. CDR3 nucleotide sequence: TGTGCCAGCAGAGCCGGGACAGGGGGCTACGAGCAGTACTTC.